The 19 T cell receptor beta chains below were found in one sample sequenced in a study of T cell responses to AZD1222 COVID-19 vaccine. The repertoire was sequenced with immunoSEQ multiplex PCR; TCRdb's copy has only in-frame clones and lacks some. The sample comprises around 20,000 clones, 80% to 85% of which are singletons, and roughly a sixth rests with the top ten. The material was peripheral blood, obtained 28 days after the second AZD1222 dose. These receptor sequences come from an adult who received the AZD1222 COVID-19 vaccine.

Here the CDR3 reads CASSLTEGREPSRGQYF. DNA of the CDR3: TGTGCCAGCAGCCTGACCGAGGGGCGGGAGCCCTCCCGCGGGCAGTATTTT. The J gene is TRBJ2-3, the V gene TRBV21-1; the table's D call of TRBD2 was not tested on the DNA. TRBV21-1 is an annotated pseudogene. The CDR3 is 17 amino acids.

The gene calls are TRBV7-2 and TRBJ2-2; 8 bases match TRBD2. CDR3 length: 17 amino acids. V trimming: 7 bases; J trimming: 6 bases; junction bases outside the gene matches: 16. Germline V lookup: CDR1 SGHTA, CDR2 FQGNSA. The CDR3 DNA follows: TGTGCCAGCAACAAACCCACCGGGGGGGGCCCGTCCGGGGAGCTGTTTTTT. Residues: CASNKPTGGGPSGELFF.

The chain carries TRBV5-1 and TRBJ2-2, with D perhaps TRBD2 (5 bases). The CDR3 extends over 15 amino acids. V lost 0 bases, J lost 4 bases, and 10 bases lay in between. Germline-derived CDR1 and CDR2 are SGHRS and YFSETQ. The CDR3 protein is CASSLGGPSTGELFF. The DNA of the CDR3 is TGCGCCAGCAGCTTGGGAGGGCCGAGCACCGGGGAGCTGTTTTTT.

This clone is deemed medium-sized (0.01 to 0.1%). The V call is TRBV27, the J call TRBJ2-7, with 13 bases fitting TRBD2. With V trimmed by 2 bases and J by 4 bases, 5 bases remained unmatched. The V gene's germline CDR1 is MNHEY and CDR2 SMNVEV (reference sequence). The CDR3 contains 16 residues. The CDR3 DNA follows: TGTGCCAGCAGTTTAATCGGGACTAGCGGGATTTACGAGCAGTACTTC. Protein: CASSLIGTSGIYEQYF.

The genes are TRBV21-1 and TRBJ1-4; the table assigns TRBD1, which was not confirmed against the DNA. TRBV21-1 represents a pseudogene. CDR3 length: 15 residues. The CDR3 nucleotides read TGTGCCAGCAGCGACAGGACAGGCCGAGGGGAAAAACTGTTTTTT. Its translation: CASSDRTGRGEKLFF.

The chain joins TRBV3-1 (or the pseudogene TRBV3-2) to TRBJ2-7; 7 nucleotides agree with TRBD2. The CDR3 loop spans 14 amino acids. V gave up 2 bases and J gave up 3 bases; unmatched junction bases: 4. Germline loops: CDR1 LGHDT, CDR2 YNNKEL (reference sequence). The CDR3 DNA follows: TGTGCCAGCAGCCAAAGGGGAGGGTACTACGAGCAGTACTTC. It encodes CASSQRGGYYEQYF.

V is TRBV7-6 and J is TRBJ2-3, with a tentative D call TRBD2 (6 bases). Germline lookup yields CDR1 SGHVS and CDR2 FNYEAQ. The CDR3 has 18 residues. V lost 3 bases to trimming and J lost 2 bases, with 21 bases between them. The CDR3 loop is CASSLVFSERVITDTQYF. The CDR3 coding sequence is TGTGCCAGCAGCTTGGTCTTTTCCGAGCGGGTGATCACAGATACGCAGTATTTT.

The CDR3 here is CASSQAETQYF. The CDR3 DNA reads TGTGCCAGCAGCCAAGCAGAGACCCAGTACTTC. The chain couples TRBV14 to TRBJ2-5, with D hard to call. This CDR3 comprises 11 residues. Trimming stripped 1 base from V and 4 bases from J, with 1 base between. The V gene's germline CDR1 is SGHDN and CDR2 FVKESK. The full variable domain, completed using reference TRBV14 and TRBJ2-5, is EAGVTQFPSHSVIEKGQTVTLRCDPISGHDNLYWYRRVMGKEIKFLLHFVKESKQDESGMPNNRFLAERTGGTYSTLKVQPAELEDSGVYFCASSQAETQYFGPGTRLLVL.

The J gene is TRBJ2-7, the V gene TRBV5-6, with 9 nucleotides matching TRBD1. CDR3 length: 16 residues. Unmatched junction bases numbered 7, after V lost 0 bases and J lost 3 bases. Per germline, CDR1 SGHDT and CDR2 YYEEEE. The CDR3 DNA reads TGTGCCAGCAGCTTGGCAGCCGGGACAGGGATCTACGAGCAGTACTTC. Protein: CASSLAAGTGIYEQYF.

As concerns this clone: The sample contains more than one DNA sequence encoding this CDR3. The genes are TRBV30 and TRBJ1-2; 7 bases are shared with TRBD1. With V trimmed by 5 bases and J by 7 bases, 10 bases remained unmatched. Germline V gives CDR1 GTSNPN, CDR2 SVGIG (reference sequence). There are 13 residues in the CDR3. This chain's CDR3 is CAWARDRPAGYTF. In DNA, the CDR3 is TGTGCCTGGGCCCGGGACAGACCTGCTGGCTACACCTTC.

This clone was seen only a few times. The V gene is TRBV5-4, the J gene TRBJ2-2; D unresolved. The V gene lost 0 bases and the J gene lost 7 bases, with 10 bases spanning the gap. Germline values: CDR1 SGHNT, CDR2 YYREEE (reference sequence). CDR3 length equals 14 residues. CDR3 bases: TGTGCCAGCAGCTTGGGGTCACCGGTCGGGGAGCTGTTTTTT. As protein: CASSLGSPVGELFF.

V and J are TRBV19 and TRBJ2-7; TRBD1 aligns across 12 bases. The V gene's germline CDR1 is LNHDA and CDR2 SQIVND (reference sequence). J lost 5 bases, V lost 5 bases, and 10 bases had no gene match. The CDR3 runs to 16 residues. CDR3 bases: TGTGCCAGTAGTCTCCAACCGGGACAGGGGGCCGACGAGCAGTACTTC. Its protein product is CASSLQPGQGADEQYF.

The chain employs TRBV7-6 and TRBJ2-5; TRBD2 is a possible D gene (6 bases). Trimming cost V 5 bases and J 2 bases, with 9 bases left between them. CDR1 and CDR2 (germline): SGHVS, FNYEAQ. The CDR3 contains 13 residues. DNA for the CDR3: TGTGCCAGCAGCCTCGGGGGACAAGAGACCCAGTACTTC. The encoded protein is CASSLGGQETQYF.

The chain is built from TRBV30 and TRBJ2-7; D is unresolved. This CDR3 region has 13 residues. V dropped 0 bases and J dropped 6 bases, with 12 bases sitting between them. From germline, CDR1 is GTSNPN and CDR2 SVGIG (reference sequence). Written as DNA, the CDR3 is TGTGCCTGGAGTGTTAGGAACGGCGGCGAGCAGTACTTC. Translating gives CAWSVRNGGEQYF. The complete variable domain, with remaining parts taken from reference TRBV30 and TRBJ2-7, reads SQTIHQWPATLVQPVGSPLSLECTVEGTSNPNLYWYRQAAGRGLQLLFYSVGIGQISSEVPQNLSASRPQDRQFILSSKKLLLSDSGFYLCAWSVRNGGEQYFGPGTRLTVT.

J is TRBJ2-2 and V is TRBV2; D uncertain. Germline V CDR1 and CDR2: SNHLY, FYNNEI. Trimming cost V 4 bases and J 2 bases, with 8 bases left between them. The CDR3 consists of 14 residues. This CDR3 is CASSVFLNTGELFF. CDR3 coding DNA: TGTGCCAGCAGTGTGTTCCTAAACACCGGGGAGCTGTTTTTT. The full variable domain, in which reference TRBV2 and TRBJ2-2 provide the parts outside the CDR3, is EPEVTQTPSHQVTQMGQEVILRCVPISNHLYFYWYRQILGQKVEFLVSFYNNEISEKSEIFDDQFSVERPDGSNFTLKIRSTKLEDSAMYFCASSVFLNTGELFFGEGSRLTVL.

The rearrangement uses TRBV5-4 and TRBJ2-7; 10 bases are a match to TRBD2. This CDR3 region has 15 residues. Germline CDR1 SGHNT, CDR2 YYREEE (reference sequence). V trimming: 4 bases; J trimming: 2 bases; junction bases outside the gene matches: 6. The CDR3 DNA is TGTGCCAGCAGCCCAGGACTAGCGGTCCCCTACGAGCAGTACTTC. This gives the protein CASSPGLAVPYEQYF.

The chain recombines TRBV7-8 with TRBJ1-5; the match to TRBD1 covers 9 bases. Germline CDR1 SGHVS, CDR2 FQNEAQ. The J segment lost 4 bases and the V segment lost 4 bases, leaving 17 bases of the junction unmatched. This CDR3 spans 19 amino acids. The CDR3 loop is CASSYNRGRGRFGNQPQHF. The CDR3 region has the DNA TGTGCCAGCAGCTACAACAGGGGGCGTGGTAGATTCGGAAATCAGCCCCAGCATTTT. Combining the CDR3 with reference TRBV7-8 and TRBJ1-5 gives the whole variable domain GAGVSQSPRYKVAKRGQDVALRCDPISGHVSLFWYQQALGQGPEFLTYFQNEAQLDKSGLPSDRFFAERPEGSVSTLKIQRTQQEDSAVYLCASSYNRGRGRFGNQPQHFGDGTRLSIL.

The chain couples TRBV7-6 to TRBJ2-3; D is ambiguous. This CDR3 has 15 amino acids. Per germline, CDR1 SGHVS and CDR2 FNYEAQ. Trimming took 5 bases from V and 2 from J, leaving 14 bases between them. The CDR3 sequence is CASSALGLITDTQYF. The CDR3 nucleotides are TGTGCCAGCAGCGCCCTCGGGTTAATCACAGATACGCAGTATTTT.

The gene calls are TRBV6-5 and TRBJ2-1, with 8 positions matching TRBD2. Germline lookup yields CDR1 MNHEY and CDR2 SVGAGI. Trimming removed 6 bases from V and 1 base from J; junction bases left unmatched: 5. The CDR3 has 15 amino acids. CDR3 bases: TGTGCCAGCAGGCTCAAGCGGGGGTCCTACAATGAGCAGTTCTTC. Translation: CASRLKRGSYNEQFF.